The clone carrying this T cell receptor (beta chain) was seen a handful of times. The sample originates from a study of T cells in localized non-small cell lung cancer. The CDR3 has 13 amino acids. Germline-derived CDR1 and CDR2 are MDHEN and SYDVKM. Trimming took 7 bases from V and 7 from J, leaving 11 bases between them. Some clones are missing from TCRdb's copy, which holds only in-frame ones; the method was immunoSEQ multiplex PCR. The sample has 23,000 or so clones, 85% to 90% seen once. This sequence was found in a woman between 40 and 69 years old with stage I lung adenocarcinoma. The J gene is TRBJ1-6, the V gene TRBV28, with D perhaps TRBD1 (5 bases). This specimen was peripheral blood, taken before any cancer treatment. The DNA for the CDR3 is TGTGCCAGCACCCTTTCAGGGAATTCACCCCTCCACTTT. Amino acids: CASTLSGNSPLHF.